This paragraph covers one T cell receptor (beta chain) sequence. The target antigen is unknown. Sequencing was performed with immunoSEQ multiplex PCR; in TCRdb, only in-frame clones are kept and a portion is missing. The top ten hold around 2.1% of the sample, which has over 50,000 clones, around 85% seen once. These data come from a study of lymphopenia after photon versus proton radiotherapy. The study, taken as a whole, reports: After the lymphocyte nadir, photon-treated repertoires showed oligoclonal expansion, especially of CD8+ Temra cells. Photon-treated patients lost naive T cells and TCR diversity; proton-treated stayed stable. Survival link was tested only in deceased patients; proton benefit remains a possibility. In patients who died, overall survival fell as post-nadir TCR diversity dropped more.

The V end lost 4 bases, the J end lost 8 bases, and 8 bases lay between the germline ends. Per germline, CDR1 SGHAT and CDR2 FQNNGV. The CDR3 runs to 11 residues. Specimen: peripheral blood, collected from a patient treated with photon-based radiotherapy. The TCR sequence derives from a man between 40 and 49 years old with gastric cancer. The chain is built from TRBV11-2 and TRBJ1-1; no definite D call. The CDR3 DNA sequence: TGTGCCAGCAGCTCCGCCGTAGAAGCTTTCTTT. Translating it yields CASSSAVEAFF.